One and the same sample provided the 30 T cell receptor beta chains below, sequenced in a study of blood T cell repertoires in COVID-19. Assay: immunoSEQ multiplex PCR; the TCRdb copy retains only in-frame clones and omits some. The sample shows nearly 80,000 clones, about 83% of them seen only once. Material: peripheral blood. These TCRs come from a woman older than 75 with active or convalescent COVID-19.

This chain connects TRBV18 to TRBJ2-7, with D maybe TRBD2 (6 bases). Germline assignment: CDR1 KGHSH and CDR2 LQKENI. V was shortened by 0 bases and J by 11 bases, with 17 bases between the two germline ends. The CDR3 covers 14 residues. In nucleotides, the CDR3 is TGTGCCAGCTCACCACCTCGCGATAGCGGTCCAAAGTACTTC. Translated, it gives CASSPPRDSGPKYF.

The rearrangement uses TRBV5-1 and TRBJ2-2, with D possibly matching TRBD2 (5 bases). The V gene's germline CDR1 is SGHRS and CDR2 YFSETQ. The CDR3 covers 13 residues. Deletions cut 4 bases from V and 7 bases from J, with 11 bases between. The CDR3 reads CASSHGESGELFF. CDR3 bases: TGCGCCAGCAGCCACGGGGAGAGCGGGGAGCTGTTTTTT.

As DNA, the CDR3 is TGTGCCAGCAGCTTAAGGTCCCGGGAAACCGGGGAGCTGTTTTTT. Amino acid sequence: CASSLRSRETGELFF. The chain links TRBV7-8 to TRBJ2-2; D possibly corresponds to TRBD2 (5 bases). This CDR3 is built from 15 residues. Trimming stripped 2 bases from V and 5 bases from J, with 12 bases between. CDR1 and CDR2 (germline): SGHVS, FQNEAQ.

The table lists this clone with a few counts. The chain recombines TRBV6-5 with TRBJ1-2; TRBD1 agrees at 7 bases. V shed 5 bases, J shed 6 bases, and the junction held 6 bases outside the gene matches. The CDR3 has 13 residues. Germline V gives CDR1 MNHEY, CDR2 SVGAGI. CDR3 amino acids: CASSRGQTDGYTF. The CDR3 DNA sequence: TGTGCCAGCAGTAGGGGGCAGACCGATGGCTACACCTTC.

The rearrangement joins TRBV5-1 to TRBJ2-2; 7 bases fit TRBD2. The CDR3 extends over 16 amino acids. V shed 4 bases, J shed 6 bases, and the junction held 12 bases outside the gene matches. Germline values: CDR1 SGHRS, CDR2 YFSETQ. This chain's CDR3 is CASSRELGAGAGELFF. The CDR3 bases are TGCGCCAGCAGCCGGGAGTTAGGGGCGGGAGCCGGGGAGCTGTTTTTT.

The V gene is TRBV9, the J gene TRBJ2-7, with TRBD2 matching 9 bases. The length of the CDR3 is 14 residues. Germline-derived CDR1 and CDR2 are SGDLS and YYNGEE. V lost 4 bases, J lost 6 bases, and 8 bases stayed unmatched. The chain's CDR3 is CASSLGLAQGEQYF. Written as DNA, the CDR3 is TGTGCCAGCAGCTTGGGACTAGCCCAAGGCGAGCAGTACTTC.

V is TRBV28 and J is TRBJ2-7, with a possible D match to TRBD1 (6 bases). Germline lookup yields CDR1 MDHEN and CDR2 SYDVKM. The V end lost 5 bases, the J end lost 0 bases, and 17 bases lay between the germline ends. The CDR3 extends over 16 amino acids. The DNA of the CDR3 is TGTGCCAGCAGTACTCCAGGGGTGCGGGCCTCCTACGAGCAGTACTTC. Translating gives CASSTPGVRASYEQYF.

CDR3 sequence reads: CATSDSGTGSVVTGELFF. Written as DNA, the CDR3 is TGTGCCACCAGTGATAGCGGGACAGGGTCTGTTGTCACCGGGGAGCTGTTTTTT. The genes are TRBV24-1 and TRBJ2-2; TRBD1 aligns across 9 bases. Trimming at V came to 3 bases and at J to 4 bases, leaving 11 bases not matched to a gene. Germline values: CDR1 KGHDR, CDR2 SFDVKD. This CDR3 spans 18 amino acids.

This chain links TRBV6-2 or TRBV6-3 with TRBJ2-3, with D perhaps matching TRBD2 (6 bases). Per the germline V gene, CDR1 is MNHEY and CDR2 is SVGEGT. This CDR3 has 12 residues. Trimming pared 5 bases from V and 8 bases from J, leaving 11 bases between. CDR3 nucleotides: TGTGCCAGCAGTCAACTAGCCACTACGCAGTATTTT. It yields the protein CASSQLATTQYF.

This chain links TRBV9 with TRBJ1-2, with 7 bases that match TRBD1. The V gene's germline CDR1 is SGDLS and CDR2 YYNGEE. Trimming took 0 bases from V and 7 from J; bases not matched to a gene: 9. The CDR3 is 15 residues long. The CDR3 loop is CASSVGAGGMSGYTF. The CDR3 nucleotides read TGTGCCAGCAGCGTAGGGGCAGGGGGTATGAGTGGCTACACCTTC.

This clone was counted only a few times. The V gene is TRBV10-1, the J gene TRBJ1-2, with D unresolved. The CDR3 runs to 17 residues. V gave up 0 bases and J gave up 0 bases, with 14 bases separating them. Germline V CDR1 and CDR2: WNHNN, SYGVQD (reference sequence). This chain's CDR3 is CASSESAGGLANYGYTF. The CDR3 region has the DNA TGCGCCAGCAGTGAGTCGGCAGGAGGTTTAGCTAACTATGGCTACACCTTC.

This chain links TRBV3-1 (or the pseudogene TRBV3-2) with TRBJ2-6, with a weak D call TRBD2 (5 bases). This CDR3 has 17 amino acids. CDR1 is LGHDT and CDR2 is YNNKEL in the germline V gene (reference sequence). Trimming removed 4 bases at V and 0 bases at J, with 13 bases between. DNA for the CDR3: TGTGCCAGCAGCCGCCTAGCCCAGTCCTCTGGGGCCAACGTCCTGACTTTC. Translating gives CASSRLAQSSGANVLTF.

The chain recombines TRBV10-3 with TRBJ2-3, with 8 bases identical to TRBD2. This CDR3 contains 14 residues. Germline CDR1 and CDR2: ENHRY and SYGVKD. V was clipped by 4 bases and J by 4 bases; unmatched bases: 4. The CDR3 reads CAISAGGPPDTQYF. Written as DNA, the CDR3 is TGTGCCATCAGTGCGGGGGGGCCTCCAGATACGCAGTATTTT.

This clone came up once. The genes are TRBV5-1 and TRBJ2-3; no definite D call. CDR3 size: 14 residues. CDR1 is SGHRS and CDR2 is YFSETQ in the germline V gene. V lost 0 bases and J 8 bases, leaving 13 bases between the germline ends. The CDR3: CASSLASSPGTQYF. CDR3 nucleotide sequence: TGCGCCAGCAGCTTGGCCTCGAGCCCCGGTACGCAGTATTTT.

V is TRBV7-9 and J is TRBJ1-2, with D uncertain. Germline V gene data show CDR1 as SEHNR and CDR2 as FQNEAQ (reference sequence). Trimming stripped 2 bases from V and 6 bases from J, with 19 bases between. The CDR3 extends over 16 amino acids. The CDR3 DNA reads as TGTGCCAGCAGCTTACTAGTCTTAGGAGGCGGGAATGGCTACACCTTC. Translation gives CASSLLVLGGGNGYTF.

The CDR3 bases are TGTGCCAGCAGCCCTAGAGGTCCCTCCTACAATGAGCAGTTCTTC. It codes for CASSPRGPSYNEQFF. This chain links TRBV7-8 with TRBJ2-1, with D hard to call. The CDR3 runs to 15 residues. Germline-derived CDR1 and CDR2 are SGHVS and FQNEAQ. The V gene lost 5 bases and the J gene lost 0 bases, with 11 bases spanning the gap. Based on the CDR3 plus reference TRBV7-8 and TRBJ2-1, the full variable domain is GAGVSQSPRYKVAKRGQDVALRCDPISGHVSLFWYQQALGQGPEFLTYFQNEAQLDKSGLPSDRFFAERPEGSVSTLKIQRTQQEDSAVYLCASSPRGPSYNEQFFGPGTRLTVL.

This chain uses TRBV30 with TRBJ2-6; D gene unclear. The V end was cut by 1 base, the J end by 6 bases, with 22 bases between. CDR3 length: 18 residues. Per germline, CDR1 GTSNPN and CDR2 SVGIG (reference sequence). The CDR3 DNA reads TGTGCCTGGAGTGCCCACCTTGGGCCACCCACTGAGGCCAACGTCCTGACTTTC. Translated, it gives CAWSAHLGPPTEANVLTF.

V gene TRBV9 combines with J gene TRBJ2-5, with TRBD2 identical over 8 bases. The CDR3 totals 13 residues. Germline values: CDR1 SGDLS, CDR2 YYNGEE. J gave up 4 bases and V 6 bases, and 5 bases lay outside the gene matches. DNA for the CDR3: TGTGCCAGCACGACGGGAGGGGGAGAGACCCAGTACTTC. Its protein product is CASTTGGGETQYF.

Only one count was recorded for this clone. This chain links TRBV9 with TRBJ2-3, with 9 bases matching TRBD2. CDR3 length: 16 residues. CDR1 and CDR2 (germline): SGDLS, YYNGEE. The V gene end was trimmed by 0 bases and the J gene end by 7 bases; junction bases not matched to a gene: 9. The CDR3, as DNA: TGTGCCAGCAGCGTAGATGAGCGGGGGGATTCGAATACGCAGTATTTT. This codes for CASSVDERGDSNTQYF.

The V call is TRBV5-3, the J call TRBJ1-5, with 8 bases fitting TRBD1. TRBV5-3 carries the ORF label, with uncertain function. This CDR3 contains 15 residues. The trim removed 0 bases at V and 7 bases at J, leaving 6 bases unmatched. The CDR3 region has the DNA TGTGCCAGAAGCTTGGGACAGGGGTTGATCCAGCCCCAGCATTTT. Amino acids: CARSLGQGLIQPQHF.

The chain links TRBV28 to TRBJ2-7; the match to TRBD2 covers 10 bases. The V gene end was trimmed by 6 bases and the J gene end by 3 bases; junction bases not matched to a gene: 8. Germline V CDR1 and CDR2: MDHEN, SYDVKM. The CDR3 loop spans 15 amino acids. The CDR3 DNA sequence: TGTGCCAGCAGCCCGTCTAGCGGGGGTCGCTACGAGCAGTACTTC. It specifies CASSPSSGGRYEQYF.

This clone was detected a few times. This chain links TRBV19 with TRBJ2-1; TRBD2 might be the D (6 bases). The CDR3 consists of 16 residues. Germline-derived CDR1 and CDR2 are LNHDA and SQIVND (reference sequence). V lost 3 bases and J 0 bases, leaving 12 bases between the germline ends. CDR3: CASSMWGVVSYNEQFF. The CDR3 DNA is TGTGCCAGTAGTATGTGGGGGGTGGTCTCCTACAATGAGCAGTTCTTC.

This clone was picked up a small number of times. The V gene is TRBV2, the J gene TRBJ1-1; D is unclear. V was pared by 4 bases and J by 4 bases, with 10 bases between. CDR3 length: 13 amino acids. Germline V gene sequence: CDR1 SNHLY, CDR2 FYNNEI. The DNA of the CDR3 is TGTGCCAGCAGTGTAGGCGGGAGCACTGAAGCTTTCTTT. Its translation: CASSVGGSTEAFF. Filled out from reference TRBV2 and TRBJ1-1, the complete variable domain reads EPEVTQTPSHQVTQMGQEVILRCVPISNHLYFYWYRQILGQKVEFLVSFYNNEISEKSEIFDDQFSVERPDGSNFTLKIRSTKLEDSAMYFCASSVGGSTEAFFGQGTRLTVV.

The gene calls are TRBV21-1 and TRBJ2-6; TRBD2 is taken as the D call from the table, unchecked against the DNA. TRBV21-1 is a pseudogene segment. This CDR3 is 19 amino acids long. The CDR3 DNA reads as TGTGCCAGCAGCTCTACCGCCATAACCCCCTCATCTGGGGCCAACGTCCTGACTTTC. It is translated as CASSSTAITPSSGANVLTF.

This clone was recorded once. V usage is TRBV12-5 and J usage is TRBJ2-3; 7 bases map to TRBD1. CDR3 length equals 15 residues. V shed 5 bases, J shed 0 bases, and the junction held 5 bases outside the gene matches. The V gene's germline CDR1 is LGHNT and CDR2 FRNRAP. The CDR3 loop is CASGLTGYSTDTQYF. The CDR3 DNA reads TGTGCTAGTGGTCTGACAGGGTACAGCACAGATACGCAGTATTTT. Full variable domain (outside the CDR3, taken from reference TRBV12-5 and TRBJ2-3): DARVTQTPRHKVTEMGQEVTMRCQPILGHNTVFWYRQTMMQGLELLAYFRNRAPLDDSGMPKDRFSAEMPDATLATLKIQPSEPRDSAVYFCASGLTGYSTDTQYFGPGTRLTVL.

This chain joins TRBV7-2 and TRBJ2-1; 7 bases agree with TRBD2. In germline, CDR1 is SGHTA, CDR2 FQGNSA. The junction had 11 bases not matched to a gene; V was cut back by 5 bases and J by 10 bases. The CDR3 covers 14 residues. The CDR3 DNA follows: TGTGCCAGCAGCGGACGGGTCGGGGAGGGGGAGCAGTTCTTC. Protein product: CASSGRVGEGEQFF.

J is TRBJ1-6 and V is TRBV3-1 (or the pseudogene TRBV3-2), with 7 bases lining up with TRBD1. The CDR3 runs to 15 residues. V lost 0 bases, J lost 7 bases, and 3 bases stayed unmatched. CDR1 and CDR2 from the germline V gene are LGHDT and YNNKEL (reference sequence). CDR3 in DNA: TGTGCCAGCAGCCAAGAGGTCAGGGGGAATTCACCCCTCCACTTT. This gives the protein CASSQEVRGNSPLHF.

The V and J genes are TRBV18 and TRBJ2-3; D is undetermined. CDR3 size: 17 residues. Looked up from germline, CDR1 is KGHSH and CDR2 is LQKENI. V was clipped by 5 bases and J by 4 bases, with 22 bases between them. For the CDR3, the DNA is TGTGCCAGCTCAGCTCTTAGACTCCGCCACCTCCCAGATACGCAGTATTTT. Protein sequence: CASSALRLRHLPDTQYF.

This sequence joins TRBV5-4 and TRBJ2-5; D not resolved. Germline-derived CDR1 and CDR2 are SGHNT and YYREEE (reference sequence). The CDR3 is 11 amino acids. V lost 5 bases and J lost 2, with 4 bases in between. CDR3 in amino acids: CASSHQETQYF. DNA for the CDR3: TGTGCCAGCAGTCATCAAGAGACCCAGTACTTC.

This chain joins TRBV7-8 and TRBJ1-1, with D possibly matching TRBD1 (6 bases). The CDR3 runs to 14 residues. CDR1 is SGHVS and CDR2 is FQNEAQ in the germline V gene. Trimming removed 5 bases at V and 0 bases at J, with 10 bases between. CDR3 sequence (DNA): TGTGCCAGCAGCGCGACAGGAATGAACACTGAAGCTTTCTTT. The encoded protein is CASSATGMNTEAFF.